This T cell receptor (beta chain) is from a study of shared clonotypes between healthy human individuals. Study context: A couple of female and a few male donors aged 18 to 49 were enrolled.

This CDR3 is 15 amino acids long. The J segment lost 2 bases and the V segment lost 4 bases, leaving 3 bases of the junction unmatched. The V gene's germline CDR1 is SGHDT and CDR2 YYEEEE. In the case of this clone: No antigen is known for it.

Spread over ten immunoSEQ deep assay plates, unsorted PBMC DNA underwent sequencing. Sequencing used immunoSEQ multiplex PCR; TCRdb keeps in-frame clones, though not all of them. The repertoire consists of 450,000 to 550,000 clones, with around 79% occurring once and the leading ten covering 10% to 15%. General study findings and limits: With few donors, the genetic and exposure-history diversity represented was limited. The authors sampled blood alone, and tissue repertoires likely differ.

The source of this sequence is a woman in her thirties or forties in good health. Some clones in this sample may be carry-over from other donors' samples. The chain employs TRBV5-6 and TRBJ2-3; 11 nucleotides match TRBD1. Sequencing used PBMCs. The CDR3 nucleotides are TGTGCCAGCAGCGATGGACAGGGGGCCACAGATACGCAGTATTTT. Residues: CASSDGQGATDTQYF.